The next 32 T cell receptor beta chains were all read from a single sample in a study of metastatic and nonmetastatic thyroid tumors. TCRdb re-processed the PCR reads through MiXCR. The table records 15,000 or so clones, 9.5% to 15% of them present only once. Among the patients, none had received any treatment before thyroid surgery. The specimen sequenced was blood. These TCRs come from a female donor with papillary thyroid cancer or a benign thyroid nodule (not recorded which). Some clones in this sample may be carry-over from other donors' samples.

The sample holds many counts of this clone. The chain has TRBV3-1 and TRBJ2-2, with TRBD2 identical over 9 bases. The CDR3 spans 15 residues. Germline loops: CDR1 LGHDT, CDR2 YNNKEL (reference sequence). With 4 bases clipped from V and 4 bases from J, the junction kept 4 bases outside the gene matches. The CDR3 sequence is CASSLAGGPTGELFF. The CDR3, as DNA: TGTGCCAGCAGCCTGGCGGGGGGGCCCACCGGGGAGCTGTTTTTT.

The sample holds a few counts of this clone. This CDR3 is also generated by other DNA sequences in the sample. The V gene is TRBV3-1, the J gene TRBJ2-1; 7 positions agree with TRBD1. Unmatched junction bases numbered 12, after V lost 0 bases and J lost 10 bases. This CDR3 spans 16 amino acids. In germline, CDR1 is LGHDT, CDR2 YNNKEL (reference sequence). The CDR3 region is CASSQDLQGIGNEQFF. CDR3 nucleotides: TGTGCCAGCAGCCAAGATCTACAGGGGATTGGCAACGAGCAGTTCTTC.

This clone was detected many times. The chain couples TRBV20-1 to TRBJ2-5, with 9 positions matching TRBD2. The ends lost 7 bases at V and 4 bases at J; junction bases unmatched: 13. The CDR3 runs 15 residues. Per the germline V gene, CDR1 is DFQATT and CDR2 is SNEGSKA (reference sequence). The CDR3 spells CSVLLAGAGGETQYF. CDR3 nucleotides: TGCAGTGTACTTTTAGCGGGAGCGGGGGGAGAGACCCAGTACTTC.

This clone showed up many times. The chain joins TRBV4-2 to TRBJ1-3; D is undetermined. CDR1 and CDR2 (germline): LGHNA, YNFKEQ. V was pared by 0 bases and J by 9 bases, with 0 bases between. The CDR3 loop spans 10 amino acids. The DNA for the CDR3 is TGTGCCAGCAGCCAAGACACCATATATTTT. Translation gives CASSQDTIYF.

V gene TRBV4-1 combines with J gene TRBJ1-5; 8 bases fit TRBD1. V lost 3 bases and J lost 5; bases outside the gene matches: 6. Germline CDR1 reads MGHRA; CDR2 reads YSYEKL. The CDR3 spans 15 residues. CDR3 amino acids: CASSQSQGGYQPQHF. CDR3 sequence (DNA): TGCGCCAGCAGCCAGTCACAGGGGGGGTATCAGCCCCAGCATTTT.

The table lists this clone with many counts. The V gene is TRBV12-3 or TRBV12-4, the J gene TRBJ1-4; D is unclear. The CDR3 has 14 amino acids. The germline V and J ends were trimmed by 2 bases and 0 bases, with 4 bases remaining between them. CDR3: CASSLSPTNEKLFF. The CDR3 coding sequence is TGTGCCAGCAGTTTATCCCCAACTAATGAAAAACTGTTTTTT.

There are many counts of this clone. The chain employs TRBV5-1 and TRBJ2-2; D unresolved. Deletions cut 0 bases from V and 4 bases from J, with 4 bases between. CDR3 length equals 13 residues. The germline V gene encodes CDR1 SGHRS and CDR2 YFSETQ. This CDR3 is CASSLVPTGELFF. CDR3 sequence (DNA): TGCGCCAGCAGCTTGGTGCCCACCGGGGAGCTGTTTTTT.

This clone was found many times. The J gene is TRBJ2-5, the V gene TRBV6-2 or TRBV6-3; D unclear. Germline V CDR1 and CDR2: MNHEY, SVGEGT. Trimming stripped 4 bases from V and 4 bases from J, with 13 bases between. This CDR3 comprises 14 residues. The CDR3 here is CASSFTTEAETQYF. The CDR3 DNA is TGTGCCAGCAGTTTCACGACGGAAGCAGAGACCCAGTACTTC.

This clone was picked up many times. In nucleotides, the CDR3 is TGTGCCAGCAGCGTAGCTGCTGGGAATGAAGAGACCCAGTACTTC. This sequence encodes CASSVAAGNEETQYF. The rearrangement uses TRBV9 and TRBJ2-5; unclear D gene. In germline, CDR1 is SGDLS, CDR2 YYNGEE. The CDR3 runs to 15 residues. V lost 0 bases and J lost 3, with 12 bases in between.

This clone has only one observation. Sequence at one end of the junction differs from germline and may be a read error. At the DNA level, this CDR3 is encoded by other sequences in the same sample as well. The CDR3 here is CASSVRRSGSFADGYTF. The CDR3 DNA sequence: TGTGCCAGCAGCGTACGTCGGTCAGGTTCATTTGCAGATGGCTACACATTC. V usage is TRBV7-8 and J usage is TRBJ1-2, with D uncertain. Germline lookup yields CDR1 SGHVS and CDR2 FQNEAQ. The CDR3 sequence is 17 residues long.

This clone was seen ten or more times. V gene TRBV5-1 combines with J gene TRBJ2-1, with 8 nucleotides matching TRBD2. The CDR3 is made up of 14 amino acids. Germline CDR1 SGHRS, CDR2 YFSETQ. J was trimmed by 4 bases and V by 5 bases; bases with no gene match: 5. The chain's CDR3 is CASRTSGSYNEQFF. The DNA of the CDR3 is TGCGCCAGCAGGACCAGCGGGAGTTACAATGAGCAGTTCTTC.

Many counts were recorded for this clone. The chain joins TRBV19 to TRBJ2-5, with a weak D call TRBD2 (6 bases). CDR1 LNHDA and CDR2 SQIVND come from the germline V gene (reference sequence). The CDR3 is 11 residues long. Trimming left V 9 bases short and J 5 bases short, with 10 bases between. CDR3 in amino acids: CASTSGETQYF. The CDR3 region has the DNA TGTGCCAGCACCAGCGGGGAGACCCAGTACTTC.

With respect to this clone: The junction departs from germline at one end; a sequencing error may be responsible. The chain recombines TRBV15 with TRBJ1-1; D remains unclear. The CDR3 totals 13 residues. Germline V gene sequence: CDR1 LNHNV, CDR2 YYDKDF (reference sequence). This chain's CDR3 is CATSTSWNTEAFF. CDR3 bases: TGTGCCACGAGCACGTCCTGGAACACCGAAGCTTTCTTT.

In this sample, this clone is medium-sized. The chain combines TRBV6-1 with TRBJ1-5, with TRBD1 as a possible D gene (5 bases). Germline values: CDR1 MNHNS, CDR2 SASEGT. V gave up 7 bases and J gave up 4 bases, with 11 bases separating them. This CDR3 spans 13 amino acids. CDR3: CASTLDTNQPQHF. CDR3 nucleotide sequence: TGTGCCAGCACCTTGGACACGAATCAGCCCCAGCATTTT.

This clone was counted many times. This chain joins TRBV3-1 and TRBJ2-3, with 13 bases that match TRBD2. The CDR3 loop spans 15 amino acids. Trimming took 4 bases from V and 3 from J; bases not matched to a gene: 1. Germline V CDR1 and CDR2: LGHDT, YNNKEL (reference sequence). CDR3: CASSLLAGGTDTQYF. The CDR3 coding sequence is TGTGCCAGCAGCCTACTAGCGGGGGGGACAGATACGCAGTATTTT.

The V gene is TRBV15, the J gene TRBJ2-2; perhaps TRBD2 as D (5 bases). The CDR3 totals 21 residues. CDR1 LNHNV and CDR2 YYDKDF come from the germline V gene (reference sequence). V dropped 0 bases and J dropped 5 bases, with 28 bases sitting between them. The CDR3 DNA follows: TGTGCCACCAGCAGAGAGAGGGATGGACCGTCAAGCCCGGAAAAGACCGGGGAGCTGTTTTTT. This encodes CATSRERDGPSSPEKTGELFF. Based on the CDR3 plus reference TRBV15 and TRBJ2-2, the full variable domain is DAMVIQNPRYQVTQFGKPVTLSCSQTLNHNVMYWYQQKSSQAPKLLFHYYDKDFNNEADTPDNFQSRRPNTSFCFLDIRSPGLGDTAMYLCATSRERDGPSSPEKTGELFFGEGSRLTVL.

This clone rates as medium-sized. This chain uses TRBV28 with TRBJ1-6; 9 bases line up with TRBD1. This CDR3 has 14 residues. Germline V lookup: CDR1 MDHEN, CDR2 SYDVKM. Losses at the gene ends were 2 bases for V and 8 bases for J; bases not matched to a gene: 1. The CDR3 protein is CASSLGTGYSPLHF. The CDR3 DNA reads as TGTGCCAGCAGTTTAGGGACAGGGTATTCACCCCTCCACTTT.

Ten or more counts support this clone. As DNA, the CDR3 is TGTGCCAGCTCATACAGGGCGGGCGGCTACACCTTC. This sequence encodes CASSYRAGGYTF. This sequence joins TRBV18 and TRBJ1-2, with D maybe TRBD1 (6 bases). The CDR3 covers 12 residues. Trimming took 5 bases from V and 8 from J, leaving 12 bases between them. Germline V gene lookup returns CDR1 KGHSH and CDR2 LQKENI. Full variable domain (rest looked up from reference TRBV18 and TRBJ1-2): NAGVMQNPRHLVRRRGQEARLRCSPMKGHSHVYWYRQLPEEGLKFMVYLQKENIIDESGMPKERFSAEFPKEGPSILRIQQVVRGDSAAYFCASSYRAGGYTFGSGTRLTVV.

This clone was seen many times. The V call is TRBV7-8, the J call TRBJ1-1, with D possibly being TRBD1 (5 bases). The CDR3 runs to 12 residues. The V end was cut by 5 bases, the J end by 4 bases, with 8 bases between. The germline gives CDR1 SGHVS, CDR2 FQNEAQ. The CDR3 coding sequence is TGTGCCAGCAGCGGTGGGGCCACTGAAGCTTTCTTT. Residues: CASSGGATEAFF.

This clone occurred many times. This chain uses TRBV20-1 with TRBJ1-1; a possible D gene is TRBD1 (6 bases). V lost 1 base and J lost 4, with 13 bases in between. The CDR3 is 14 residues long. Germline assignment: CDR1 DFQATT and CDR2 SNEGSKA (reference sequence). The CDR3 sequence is CSARVSMGATEAFF. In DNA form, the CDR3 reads TGCAGTGCTAGAGTCTCTATGGGGGCCACTGAAGCTTTCTTT.

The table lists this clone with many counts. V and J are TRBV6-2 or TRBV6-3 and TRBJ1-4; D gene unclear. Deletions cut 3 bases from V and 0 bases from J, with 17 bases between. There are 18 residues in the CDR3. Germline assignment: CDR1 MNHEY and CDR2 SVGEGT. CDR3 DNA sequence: TGTGCCAGCAGTTATTCCAGAGACTTTAGCGCAACTAATGAAAAACTGTTTTTT. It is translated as CASSYSRDFSATNEKLFF.

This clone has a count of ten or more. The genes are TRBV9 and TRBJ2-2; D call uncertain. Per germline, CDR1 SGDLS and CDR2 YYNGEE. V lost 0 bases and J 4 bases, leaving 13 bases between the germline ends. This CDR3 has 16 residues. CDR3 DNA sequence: TGTGCCAGCAGCGTAGGGCATCGGGTCGGCACCGGGGAGCTGTTTTTT. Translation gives CASSVGHRVGTGELFF. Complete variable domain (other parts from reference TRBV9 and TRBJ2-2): DSGVTQTPKHLITATGQRVTLRCSPRSGDLSVYWYQQSLDQGLQFLIQYYNGEERAKGNILERFSAQQFPDLHSELNLSSLELGDSALYFCASSVGHRVGTGELFFGEGSRLTVL.

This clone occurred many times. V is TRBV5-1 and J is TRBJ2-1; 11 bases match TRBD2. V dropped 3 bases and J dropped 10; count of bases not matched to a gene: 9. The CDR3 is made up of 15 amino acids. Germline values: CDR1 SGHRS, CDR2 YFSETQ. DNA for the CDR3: TGCGCCAGCAGCTATGTACTAGCGGGAGAAAGGGAGCAGTTCTTC. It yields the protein CASSYVLAGEREQFF.

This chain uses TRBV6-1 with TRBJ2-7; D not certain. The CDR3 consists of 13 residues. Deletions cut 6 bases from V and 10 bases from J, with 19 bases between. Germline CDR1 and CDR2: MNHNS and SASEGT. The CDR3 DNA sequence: TGTGCCAGCAGCGAGACGCACTCCTGCGATCAGTACTTC. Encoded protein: CASSETHSCDQYF.

As DNA, the CDR3 is TGTGCCAGCAGCCTGGCGGGGAATGAGCAGTTCTTC. It is translated as CASSLAGNEQFF. V is TRBV4-2 and J is TRBJ2-1; D may be TRBD2 (6 bases). There are 12 residues in the CDR3. In germline, CDR1 is LGHNA, CDR2 YNFKEQ. Deletions cut 4 bases from V and 7 bases from J, with 8 bases between.

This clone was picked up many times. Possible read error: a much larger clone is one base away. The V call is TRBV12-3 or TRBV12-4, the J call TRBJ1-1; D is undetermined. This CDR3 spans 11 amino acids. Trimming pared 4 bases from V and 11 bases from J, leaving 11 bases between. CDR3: CASSSRRWAFF. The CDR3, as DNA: TGTGCCAGCAGTTCACGACGCTGGGCTTTCTTT.

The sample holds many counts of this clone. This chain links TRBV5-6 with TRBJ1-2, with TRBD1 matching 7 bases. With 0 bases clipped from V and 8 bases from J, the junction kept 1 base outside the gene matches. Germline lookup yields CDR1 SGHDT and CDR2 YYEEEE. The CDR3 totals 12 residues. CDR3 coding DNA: TGTGCCAGCAGCTTGGGACAGGGCGGCTACACCTTC. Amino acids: CASSLGQGGYTF.

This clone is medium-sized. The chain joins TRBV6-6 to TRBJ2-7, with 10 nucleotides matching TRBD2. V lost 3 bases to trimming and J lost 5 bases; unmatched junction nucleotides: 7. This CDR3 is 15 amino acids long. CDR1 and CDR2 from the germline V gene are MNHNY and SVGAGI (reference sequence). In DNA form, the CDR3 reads TGTGCCAGCAGTTATAGATTAGCGGGGGGAGACGAGCAGTACTTC. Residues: CASSYRLAGGDEQYF.

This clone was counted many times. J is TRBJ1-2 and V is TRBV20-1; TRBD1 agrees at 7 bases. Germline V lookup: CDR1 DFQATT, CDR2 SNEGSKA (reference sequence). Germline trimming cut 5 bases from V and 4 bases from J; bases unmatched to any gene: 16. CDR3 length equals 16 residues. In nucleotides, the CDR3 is TGCAGTGCTCGGGGCCCGACAGGGCTGGAGAGCTATGGCTACACCTTC. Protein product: CSARGPTGLESYGYTF.

The CDR3 loop is CAWSLGETGELFF. In DNA, the CDR3 is TGTGCCTGGAGTTTGGGGGAGACCGGGGAGCTGTTTTTT. The J gene is TRBJ2-2, the V gene TRBV30; D could derive from TRBD1 or TRBD2 (5 bases each). The V end lost 2 bases, the J end lost 5 bases, and 9 bases lay between the germline ends. The germline gives CDR1 GTSNPN, CDR2 SVGIG (reference sequence). This CDR3 contains 13 residues.

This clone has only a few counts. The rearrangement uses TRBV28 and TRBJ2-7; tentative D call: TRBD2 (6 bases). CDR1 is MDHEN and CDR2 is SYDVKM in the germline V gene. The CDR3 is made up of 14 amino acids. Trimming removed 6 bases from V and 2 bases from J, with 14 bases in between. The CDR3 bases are TGTGCCAGCAGCCGAGCGGGCCCAACCTACGAGCAGTACTTC. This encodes CASSRAGPTYEQYF.

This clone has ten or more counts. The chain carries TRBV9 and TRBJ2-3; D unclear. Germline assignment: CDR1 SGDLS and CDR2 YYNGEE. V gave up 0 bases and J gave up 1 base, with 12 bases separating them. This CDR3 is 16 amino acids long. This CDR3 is CASSVAKVGGTDTQYF. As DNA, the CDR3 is TGTGCCAGCAGCGTAGCTAAGGTAGGAGGCACAGATACGCAGTATTTT.